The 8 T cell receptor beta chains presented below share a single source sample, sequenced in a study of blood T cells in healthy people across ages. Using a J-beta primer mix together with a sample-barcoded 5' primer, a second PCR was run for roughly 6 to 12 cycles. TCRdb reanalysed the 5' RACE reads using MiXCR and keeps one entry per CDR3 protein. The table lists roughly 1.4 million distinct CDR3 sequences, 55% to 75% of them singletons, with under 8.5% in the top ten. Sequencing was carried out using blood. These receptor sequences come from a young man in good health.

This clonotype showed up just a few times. CDR3: CASSQVIRRAGTNTGELFF. Here the CDR3 DNA reads TGTGCCAGCAGCCAAGTGATTCGCAGGGCGGGTACGAACACCGGGGAGCTGTTTTTT. The J gene is TRBJ2-2, the V gene TRBV4-2; D is perhaps TRBD1 or TRBD2 (5 bases each). From germline, CDR1 is LGHNA and CDR2 YNFKEQ. CDR3 length equals 19 residues. The V gene lost 1 base and the J gene lost 0 bases, with 18 bases spanning the gap.

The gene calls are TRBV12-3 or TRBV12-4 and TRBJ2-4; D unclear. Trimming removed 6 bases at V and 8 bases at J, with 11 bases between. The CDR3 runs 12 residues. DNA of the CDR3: TGTGCCAGCAGCCTTCTAATGGACATTCAGTACTTC. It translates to CASSLLMDIQYF.

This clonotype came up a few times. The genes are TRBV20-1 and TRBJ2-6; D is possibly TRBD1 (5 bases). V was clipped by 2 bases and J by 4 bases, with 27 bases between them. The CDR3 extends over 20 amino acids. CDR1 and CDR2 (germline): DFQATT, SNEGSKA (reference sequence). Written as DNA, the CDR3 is TGCAGTGCTAGAATTCCCCCGATTGGGCAGGGAATGTCCGGGGCCAACGTCCTGACTTTC. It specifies CSARIPPIGQGMSGANVLTF.

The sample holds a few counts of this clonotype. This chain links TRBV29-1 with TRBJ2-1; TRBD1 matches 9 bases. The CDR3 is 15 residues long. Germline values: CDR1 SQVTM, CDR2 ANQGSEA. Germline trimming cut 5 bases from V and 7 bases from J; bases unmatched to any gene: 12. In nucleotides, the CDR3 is TGCAGCGTTTTTAAGACAGGGGGTATAGGTAATGAGCAGTTCTTC. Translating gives CSVFKTGGIGNEQFF.

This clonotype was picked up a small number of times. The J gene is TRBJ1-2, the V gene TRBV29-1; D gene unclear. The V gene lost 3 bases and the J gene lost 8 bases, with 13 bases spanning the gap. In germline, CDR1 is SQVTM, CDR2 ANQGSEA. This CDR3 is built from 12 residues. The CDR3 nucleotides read TGCAGCGTTGATTCCGGGATGGAGGGCTACACCTTC. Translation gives CSVDSGMEGYTF.

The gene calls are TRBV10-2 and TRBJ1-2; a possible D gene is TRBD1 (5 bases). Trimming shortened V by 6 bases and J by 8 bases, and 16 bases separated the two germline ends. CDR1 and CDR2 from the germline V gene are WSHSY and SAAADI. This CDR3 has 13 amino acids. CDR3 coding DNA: TGCGCCAGCAGGACGGGACGGAGCTTGGGCTACACCTTC. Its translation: CASRTGRSLGYTF.

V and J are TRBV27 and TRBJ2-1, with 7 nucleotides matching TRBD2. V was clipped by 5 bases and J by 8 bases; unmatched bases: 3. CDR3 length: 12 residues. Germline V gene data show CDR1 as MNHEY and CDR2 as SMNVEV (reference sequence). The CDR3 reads CASSGGDDEQFF. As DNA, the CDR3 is TGTGCCAGCAGTGGGGGGGATGATGAGCAGTTCTTC.

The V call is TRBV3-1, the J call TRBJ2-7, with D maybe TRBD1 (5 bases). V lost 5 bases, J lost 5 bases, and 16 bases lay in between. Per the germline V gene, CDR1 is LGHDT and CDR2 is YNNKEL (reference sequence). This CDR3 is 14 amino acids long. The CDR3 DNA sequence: TGTGCCAGCAGCAAAAGCCCAGGGTTGAACGAGCAGTACTTC. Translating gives CASSKSPGLNEQYF.